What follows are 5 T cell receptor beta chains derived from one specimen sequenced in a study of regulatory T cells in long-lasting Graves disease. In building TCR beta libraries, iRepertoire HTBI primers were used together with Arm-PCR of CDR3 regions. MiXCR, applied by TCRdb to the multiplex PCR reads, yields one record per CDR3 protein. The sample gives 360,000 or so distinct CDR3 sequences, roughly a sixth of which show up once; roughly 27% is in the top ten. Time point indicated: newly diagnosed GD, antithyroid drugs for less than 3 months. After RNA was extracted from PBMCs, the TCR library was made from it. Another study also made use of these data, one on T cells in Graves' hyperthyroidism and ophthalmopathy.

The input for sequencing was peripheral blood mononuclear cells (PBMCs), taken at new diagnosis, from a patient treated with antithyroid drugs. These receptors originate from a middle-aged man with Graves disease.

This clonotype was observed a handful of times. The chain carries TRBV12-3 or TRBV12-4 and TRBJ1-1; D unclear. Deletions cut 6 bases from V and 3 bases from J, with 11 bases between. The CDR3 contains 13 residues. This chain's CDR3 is CASSRTVHTEAFF. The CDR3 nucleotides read TGTGCCAGCAGCAGGACCGTCCACACTGAAGCTTTCTTT.

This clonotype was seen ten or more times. The CDR3 is CASRGTSGLLGELFF. The CDR3 region has the DNA TGTGCCAGCAGGGGGACTAGCGGACTCTTAGGGGAGCTGTTTTTT. The chain is built from TRBV2 and TRBJ2-2, with TRBD2 matching over 11 bases. The CDR3 loop spans 15 amino acids. The trim removed 6 bases at V and 8 bases at J, leaving 8 bases unmatched. From germline, CDR1 is SNHLY and CDR2 FYNNEI.

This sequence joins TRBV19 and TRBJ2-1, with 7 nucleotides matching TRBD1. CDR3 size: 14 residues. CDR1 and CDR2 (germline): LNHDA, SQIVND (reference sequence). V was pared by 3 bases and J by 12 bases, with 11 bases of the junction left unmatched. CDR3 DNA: TGTGCCAGTAGTATTACAGGGGTAGGGAGTGGGCAGTTCTTC. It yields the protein CASSITGVGSGQFF.

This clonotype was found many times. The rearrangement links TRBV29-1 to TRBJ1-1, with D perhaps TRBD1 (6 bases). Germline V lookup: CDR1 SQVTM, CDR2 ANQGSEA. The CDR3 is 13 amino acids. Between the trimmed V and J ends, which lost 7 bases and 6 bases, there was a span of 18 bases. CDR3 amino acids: CSAEGGPLAEAFF. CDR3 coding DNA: TGCAGCGCAGAAGGGGGACCGTTGGCTGAAGCTTTCTTT.

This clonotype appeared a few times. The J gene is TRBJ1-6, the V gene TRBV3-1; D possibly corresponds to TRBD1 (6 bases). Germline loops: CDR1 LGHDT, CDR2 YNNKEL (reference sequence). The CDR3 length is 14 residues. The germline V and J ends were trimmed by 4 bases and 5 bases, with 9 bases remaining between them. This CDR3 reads CASSLGQDNSPLHF. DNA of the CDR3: TGTGCCAGCAGCCTGGGACAAGATAATTCACCCCTCCACTTT.